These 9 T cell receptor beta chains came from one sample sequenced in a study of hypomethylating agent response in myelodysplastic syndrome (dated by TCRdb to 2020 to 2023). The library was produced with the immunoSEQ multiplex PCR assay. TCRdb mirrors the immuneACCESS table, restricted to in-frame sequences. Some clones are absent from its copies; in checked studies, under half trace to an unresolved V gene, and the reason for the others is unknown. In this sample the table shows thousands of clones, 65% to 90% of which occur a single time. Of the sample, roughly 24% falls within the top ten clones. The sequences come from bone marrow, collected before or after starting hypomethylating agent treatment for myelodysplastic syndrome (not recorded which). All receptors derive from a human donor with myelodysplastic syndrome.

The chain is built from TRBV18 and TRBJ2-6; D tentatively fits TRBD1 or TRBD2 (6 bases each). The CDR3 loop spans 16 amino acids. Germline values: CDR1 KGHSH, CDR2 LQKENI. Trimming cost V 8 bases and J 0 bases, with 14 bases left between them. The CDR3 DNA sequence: TGTGCCAGCCACGAGAAGGGGGGCTCTGGGGCCAACGTCCTGACTTTC. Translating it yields CASHEKGGSGANVLTF.

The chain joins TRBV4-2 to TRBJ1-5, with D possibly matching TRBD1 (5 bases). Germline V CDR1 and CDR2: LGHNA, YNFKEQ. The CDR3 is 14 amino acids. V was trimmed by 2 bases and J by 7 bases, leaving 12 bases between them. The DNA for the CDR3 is TGTGCCAGCAGCCAAAGGGGCCCGGGACAGCCCCAGCATTTT. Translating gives CASSQRGPGQPQHF.

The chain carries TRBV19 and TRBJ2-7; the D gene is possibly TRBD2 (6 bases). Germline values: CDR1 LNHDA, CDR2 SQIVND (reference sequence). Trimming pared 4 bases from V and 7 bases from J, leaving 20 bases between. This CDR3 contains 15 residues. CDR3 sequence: CASSTDSGSGGEQYF. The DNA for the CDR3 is TGTGCCAGTAGTACGGATTCCGGGTCCGGGGGTGAGCAGTACTTC.

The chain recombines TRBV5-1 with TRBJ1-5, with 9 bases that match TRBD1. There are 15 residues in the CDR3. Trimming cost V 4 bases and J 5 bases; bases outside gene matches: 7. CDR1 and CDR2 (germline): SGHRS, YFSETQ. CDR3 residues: CASSLGDRVDQPQHF. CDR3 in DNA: TGCGCCAGCAGCCTCGGGGACAGGGTTGATCAGCCCCAGCATTTT.

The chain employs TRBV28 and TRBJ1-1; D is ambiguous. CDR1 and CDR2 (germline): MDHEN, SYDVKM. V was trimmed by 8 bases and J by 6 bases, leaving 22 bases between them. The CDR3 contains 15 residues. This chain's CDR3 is CASGLGRDPVAEAFF. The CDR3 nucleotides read TGTGCCAGCGGACTGGGAAGAGACCCCGTAGCTGAAGCTTTCTTT.

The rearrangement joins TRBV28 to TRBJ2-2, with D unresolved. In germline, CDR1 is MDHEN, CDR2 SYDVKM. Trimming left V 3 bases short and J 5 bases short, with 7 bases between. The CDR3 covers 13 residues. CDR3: CASSFHLTGELFF. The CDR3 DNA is TGTGCCAGCAGTTTTCATCTTACCGGGGAGCTGTTTTTT.

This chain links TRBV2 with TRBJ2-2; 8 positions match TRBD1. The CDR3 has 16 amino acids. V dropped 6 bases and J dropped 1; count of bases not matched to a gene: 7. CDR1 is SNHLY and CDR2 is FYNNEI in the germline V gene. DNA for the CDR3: TGTGCCAGCAGCATATTGGGGACAGGGAACACCGGGGAGCTGTTTTTT. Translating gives CASSILGTGNTGELFF.

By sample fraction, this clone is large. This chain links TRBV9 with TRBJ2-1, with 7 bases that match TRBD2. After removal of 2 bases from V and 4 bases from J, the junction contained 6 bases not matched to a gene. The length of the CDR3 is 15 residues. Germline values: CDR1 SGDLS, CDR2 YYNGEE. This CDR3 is CASSVNLADYNEQFF. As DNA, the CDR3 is TGTGCCAGCAGCGTCAATCTAGCGGATTACAATGAGCAGTTCTTC.

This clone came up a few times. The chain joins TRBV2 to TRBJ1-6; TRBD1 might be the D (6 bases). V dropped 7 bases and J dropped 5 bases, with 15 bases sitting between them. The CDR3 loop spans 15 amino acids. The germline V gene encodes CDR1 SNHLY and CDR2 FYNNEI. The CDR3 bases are TGTGCCAGCATCAGGGGAGACAGTAATAATTCACCCCTCCACTTT. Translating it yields CASIRGDSNNSPLHF.